This record looks at one TCR beta chain sequence and its context. Its antigen remains unidentified. The sample is drawn from a study of T cells expressing NK-cell markers. Study summary: Out of eight donors sequenced, seven tested HCMV-seropositive and the remaining one seronegative. Points from the study as a whole: These clonotypes also led the CD3+CD56-NKG2C+ fraction in a handful of donors. The share of CD8+ T cells held by dominant NKG2C+ clonotypes was 1.0-7.0% in about six donors.

This CDR3 contains 17 residues. The germline gives CDR1 SEHNR, CDR2 FQNEAQ (reference sequence). The authors generated TCR beta cDNA through 5'RACE template switching with UMIs. TCRdb re-called the 5' RACE reads and gives one entry per CDR3 protein, without DNA. This sample's table has about 160,000 distinct CDR3 sequences. Sequenced material: blood T cells: a sorted CD56 or NKG2C T cell subset, CD4+ or CD8+ T cells, or bulk PBMC T cells (not recorded which). The origin of this receptor is a woman aged 18 to 69 in good health. V is TRBV7-9 and J is TRBJ1-2; without DNA, the TCRdb call of TRBD1 cannot be checked. The CDR3 is CASSSFPGTGVNYGYTF.